This T cell receptor beta chain was observed in a study of T cell responses to AZD1222 COVID-19 vaccine. Study outcomes and limitations: At baseline, just a handful of AZD1222 recipients tested seropositive. Of spike-specific TCRs, nearly half reportedly target regions left unmutated in variants. Females made up more of the donors, who were largely white British, and clonal diversity may have come out too low.

Timing groups of about 4 and about 12 weeks for second doses were pooled. A single count supports this clone. Antigen unknown. Germline-derived CDR1 and CDR2 are MNHEY and SVGAGI. The V gene lost 6 bases and the J gene lost 0 bases, with 9 bases spanning the gap. This CDR3 is 15 amino acids long. This table comes from immunoSEQ multiplex PCR, and its TCRdb copy is limited to in-frame clones, with some not included. Of 88,000 or so clones detected, around nine tenths appear once; the ten largest clones hold around 5%. The sequenced sample was peripheral blood, obtained 28 days after the second AZD1222 dose. The chain employs TRBV6-5 and TRBJ2-6; D call uncertain. The TCR sequence derives from an adult who received the AZD1222 COVID-19 vaccine. The CDR3: CASSRRDSGANVLTF. The CDR3 nucleotides are TGTGCCAGCAGCAGAAGGGACTCTGGGGCCAACGTCCTGACTTTC.